A selection of T cell receptor beta chains follows, all from one sample in a study of T cell responses to AZD1222 COVID-19 vaccine. Some clones are missing from TCRdb's copy, which holds only in-frame ones; the method was immunoSEQ multiplex PCR. This sample yields around 210,000 clones, of which about 94% are seen a single time; 1.7% belongs to the top ten. The material sequenced was peripheral blood, taken 28 days after the second dose of the MenACWY control vaccine. These receptors came from an adult who received the MenACWY meningococcal vaccine as a control. The CDR3 runs from the conserved cysteine through the conserved F or W. The D gene is left open where the match is weak. Clone sizes are given selectively: once, few, many, or a class where the clone is expanded.

-	TRBD2	TRBV28	TRBJ2-7	CASSLFAGGTYTYEQYF	TGTGCCAGCAGTTTATTTGCGGGGGGCACTTACACCTACGAGCAGTACTTC
-	-	TRBV27	TRBJ2-7	CASSSTPYEQYF	TGTGCCAGCAGTTCAACCCCATACGAGCAGTACTTC
-	-	TRBV19	TRBJ2-7	CASSAAGTANPYEQYF	TGTGCCAGTAGTGCCGCCGGGACGGCAAACCCCTACGAGCAGTACTTC
-	-	TRBV7-3	TRBJ2-1	CASSLSTGRYNEQFF	TGTGCCAGCAGCCTTAGTACAGGGCGGTACAATGAGCAGTTCTTC
-	TRBD1	TRBV6-5	TRBJ2-7	CASSSYRGLYEQYF	TGTGCCAGCAGTTCTTACAGGGGCCTTTACGAGCAGTACTTC
-	-	TRBV23-1	TRBJ2-5	CASRGPDQETQYF	TGCGCCAGCAGGGGGCCAGACCAAGAGACCCAGTACTTC
-	-	TRBV19	TRBJ1-1	CASSIVRELNTEAFF	TGTGCCAGTAGTATAGTTAGGGAGCTGAACACTGAAGCTTTCTTT
-	-	TRBV5-6	TRBJ2-7	CASSTDYEQYF	TGTGCCAGCAGCACAGATTACGAGCAGTACTTC
-	-	TRBV24-1	TRBJ2-2	CATSAGTGELFF	TGTGCCACCAGCGCAGGGACCGGGGAGCTGTTTTTT
-	TRBD1	TRBV7-9	TRBJ2-7	CASSQGQISYEQYF	TGTGCCAGCAGCCAGGGACAGATCTCCTACGAGCAGTACTTC
once	-	TRBV7-9	TRBJ2-7	CASSRVVGRMAYEQYF	TGTGCCAGCAGCCGCGTGGTAGGACGAATGGCCTACGAGCAGTACTTC
few	-	TRBV19	TRBJ2-1	CASGSINEQFF	TGTGCCAGTGGAAGTATCAATGAGCAGTTCTTC
-	-	TRBV5-6	TRBJ2-7	CASSLFKKRQPHDYYEQYF	TGTGCCAGCAGCCTTTTTAAGAAACGACAGCCGCACGACTATTACGAGCAGTACTTC
-	TRBD1	TRBV30	TRBJ2-7	CAWGQGNEQYF	TGTGCCTGGGGACAGGGGAACGAGCAGTACTTC
-	-	TRBV24-1	TRBJ2-2	CATSDPEAGNTGELFF	TGTGCCACCAGTGATCCGGAAGCGGGCAACACCGGGGAGCTGTTTTTT
-	-	TRBV5-1	TRBJ1-3	CASSWAGTSGNTIYF	TGCGCCAGCAGCTGGGCAGGGACCTCTGGAAACACCATATATTTT
-	TRBD2	TRBV24-1	TRBJ2-7	CATSDSTSGRHYEQYF	TGTGCCACCAGTGACTCGACTAGCGGGAGACACTACGAGCAGTACTTC
-	TRBD1	TRBV18	TRBJ1-4	CASSPRQGATNEKLFF	TGTGCCAGCTCACCGAGACAGGGTGCAACTAATGAAAAACTGTTTTTT
once	-	TRBV2	TRBJ1-2	CASSDKTLNYGYTF	TGTGCCAGCAGTGATAAGACATTAAACTATGGCTACACCTTC
-	-	TRBV30	TRBJ2-7	CAWSAQRGAGYEQYF	TGTGCCTGGAGTGCCCAGCGCGGGGCGGGGTACGAGCAGTACTTC
-	TRBD1	TRBV28	TRBJ1-4	CASSFPPGQGYEKLFF	TGTGCCAGCAGTTTCCCCCCGGGACAGGGTTATGAAAAACTGTTTTTT
-	-	TRBV7-8	TRBJ1-1	CASSLGFTEAFF	TGTGCCAGCAGCTTAGGGTTTACTGAAGCTTTCTTT
-	-	TRBV5-1	TRBJ1-1	CASSVDSNTEAFF	TGCGCCAGCAGCGTGGACTCGAACACTGAAGCTTTCTTT
-	-	TRBV11-2	TRBJ2-7	CASSLRSGRSSYEQYF	TGTGCCAGCAGCTTAAGGTCGGGGAGATCGTCCTACGAGCAGTACTTC
few	-	TRBV27	TRBJ2-3	CASSTRSDTQYF	TGTGCCAGCAGTACGCGGTCAGATACGCAGTATTTT
once	-	TRBV11-3	TRBJ2-3	CASSLNYGDSDTQYF	TGTGCCAGCAGCTTAAACTACGGGGACTCAGATACGCAGTATTTT
-	-	TRBV4-2	TRBJ1-2	CASSQEAPAVANYGYTF	TGTGCCAGCAGCCAAGAGGCTCCGGCTGTAGCTAACTATGGCTACACCTTC
-	TRBD2	TRBV9	TRBJ2-1	CASSVVSGGAENEQFF	TGTGCCAGCAGCGTAGTGAGCGGGGGGGCCGAAAATGAGCAGTTCTTC
once	-	TRBV5-1	TRBJ1-2	CASSLQGNYGYTF	TGCGCCAGCAGCTTGCAGGGGAACTATGGCTACACCTTC
-	-	TRBV4-3	TRBJ2-7	CASSQDRGSYEQYF	TGCGCCAGCAGCCAAGATAGGGGATCCTACGAGCAGTACTTC
-	-	TRBV6-6	TRBJ2-7	CASSDRGGVDEQYF	TGTGCCAGCAGCGATAGGGGTGGTGTCGACGAGCAGTACTTC
-	TRBD1	TRBV7-2	TRBJ2-7	CASSFGQGRYEQYF	TGTGCCAGCAGCTTCGGACAGGGACGGTACGAGCAGTACTTC
-	TRBD2	TRBV9	TRBJ2-3	CASSLAGGSTDTQYF	TGTGCCAGCAGCTTAGCGGGAGGATCCACAGATACGCAGTATTTT
-	-	TRBV29-1	TRBJ1-4	CSVQGRANEKLFF	TGCAGCGTTCAAGGACGTGCTAATGAAAAACTGTTTTTT
-	-	TRBV6-5	TRBJ1-5	CASSYRAGNQPQHF	TGTGCCAGCAGTTACAGGGCCGGCAATCAGCCCCAGCATTTT
-	TRBD2	TRBV28	TRBJ2-1	CASSCNGRACEQFF	TGTGCCAGCAGTTGCAACGGGAGGGCCTGTGAGCAGTTCTTC
-	TRBD2	TRBV9	TRBJ2-3	CASSVSGRPDTQYF	TGTGCCAGCAGCGTAAGCGGGAGGCCAGATACGCAGTATTTT
-	TRBD2	TRBV20-1	TRBJ2-7	CSASLLAAVGEQYF	TGCAGTGCTAGTCTCCTAGCGGCGGTGGGGGAGCAGTACTTC
-	-	TRBV19	TRBJ2-3	CASSGPGRPRSHTQYF	TGTGCCAGTAGTGGCCCGGGGAGGCCTCGTTCCCATACGCAGTATTTT
-	TRBD2	TRBV28	TRBJ2-7	CASSPAGAGAYEQYF	TGTGCCAGCAGCCCGGCGGGAGCGGGAGCCTACGAGCAGTACTTC
few	-	TRBV30	TRBJ1-5	CAWSMGVGNQPQHF	TGTGCCTGGAGTATGGGGGTGGGCAATCAGCCCCAGCATTTT
-	-	TRBV30	TRBJ1-2	CAWGGTNYGYTF	TGTGCCTGGGGCGGTACTAACTATGGCTACACCTTC